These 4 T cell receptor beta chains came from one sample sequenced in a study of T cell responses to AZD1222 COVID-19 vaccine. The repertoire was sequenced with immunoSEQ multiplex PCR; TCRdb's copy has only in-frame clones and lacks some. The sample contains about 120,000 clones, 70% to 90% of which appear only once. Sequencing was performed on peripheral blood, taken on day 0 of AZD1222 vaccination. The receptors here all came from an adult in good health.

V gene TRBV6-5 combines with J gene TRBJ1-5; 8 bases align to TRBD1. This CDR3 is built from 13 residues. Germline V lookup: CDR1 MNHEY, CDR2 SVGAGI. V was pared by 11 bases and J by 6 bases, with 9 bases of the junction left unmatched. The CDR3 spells CASRTGGGQPQHF. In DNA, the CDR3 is TGTGCCTCGCGTACAGGGGGAGGTCAGCCCCAGCATTTT.

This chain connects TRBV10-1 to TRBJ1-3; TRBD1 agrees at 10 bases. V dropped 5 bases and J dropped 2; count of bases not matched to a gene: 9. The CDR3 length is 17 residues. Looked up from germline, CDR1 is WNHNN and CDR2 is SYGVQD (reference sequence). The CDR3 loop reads CASSPRTGTGAGNTIYF. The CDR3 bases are TGCGCCAGCAGTCCGCGAACCGGGACAGGGGCTGGAAACACCATATATTTT.

The CDR3 DNA follows: TGTGCCAGCAGCTTGGCCGGGATGGGTAGCACAGATACGCAGTATTTT. The encoded protein is CASSLAGMGSTDTQYF. The V call is TRBV5-6, the J call TRBJ2-3; TRBD2 is a possible D gene (5 bases). The CDR3 has 16 amino acids. V lost 0 bases and J 0 bases, leaving 11 bases between the germline ends. CDR1 and CDR2 (germline): SGHDT, YYEEEE.

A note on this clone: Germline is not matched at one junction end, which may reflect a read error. CDR3 loop: CASSQAFAGGSNSEAFF. CDR3 DNA sequence: TGCGCCAGCAGCCAAGCGTTCGCAGGAGGGTCAAACAGTGAAGCTTTCTTT. The chain employs TRBV4-1 and TRBJ1-1; D call uncertain. The CDR3 runs 17 residues. Germline CDR1 MGHRA, CDR2 YSYEKL.